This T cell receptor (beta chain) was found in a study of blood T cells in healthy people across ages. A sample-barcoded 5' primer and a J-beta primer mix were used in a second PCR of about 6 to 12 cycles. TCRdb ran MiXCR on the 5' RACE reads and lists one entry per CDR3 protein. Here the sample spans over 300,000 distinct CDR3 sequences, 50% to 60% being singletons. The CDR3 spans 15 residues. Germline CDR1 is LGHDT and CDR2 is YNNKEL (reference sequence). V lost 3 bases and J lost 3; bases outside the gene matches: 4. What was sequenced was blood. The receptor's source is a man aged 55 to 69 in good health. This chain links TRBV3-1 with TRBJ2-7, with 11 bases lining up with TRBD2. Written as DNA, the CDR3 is TGTGCCAGCAGCCAGATAGCGGGGGGGGGCTACGAGCAGTACTTC. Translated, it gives CASSQIAGGGYEQYF.